This TCR beta chain was identified during a study of T cell changes during pregnancy in multiple sclerosis. This CDR3 comprises 15 residues. V gave up 1 base and J gave up 4 bases, with 14 bases separating them. CDR1 is MNHEY, CDR2 SMNVEV, per germline (reference sequence). Only in-frame clones appear in the TCRdb table, and some are missing; sequencing was by immunoSEQ multiplex PCR. The table records 65,000 to 95,000 clones, about 92% of them present only once. The source material was peripheral blood, sampled after pregnancy. This rearrangement joins TRBV27 to TRBJ2-7; D possibly corresponds to TRBD2 (6 bases). The receptor was isolated from a female donor in good health, enrolled as a control in a pregnancy study. CDR3 bases: TGTGCCAGCAGTTTATTGCCCGCGGAGGGGTACGAGCAGTACTTC. It is translated as CASSLLPAEGYEQYF.